This TCR beta chain originates from a study of regulatory T cells in long-lasting Graves disease. This clonotype was picked up many times. Time point noted: newly diagnosed GD, antithyroid drugs for less than 3 months. PBMCs provided the RNA from which the TCR library was made. A volume of roughly 9.1 milliliters of peripheral blood was collected in EDTA tubes. Trimming left V 1 base short and J 7 bases short, with 16 bases between. CDR3 length equals 15 residues. The germline gives CDR1 MDHEN, CDR2 SYDVKM. Construction of TCR beta libraries relied on iRepertoire HTBI primers and on Arm-PCR targeting CDR3 regions. MiXCR, run by TCRdb on the multiplex PCR reads, gives a single entry per CDR3 protein. The data contain around 470,000 distinct CDR3 sequences, around 15% of them singletons. These data are also associated with another study on T cells in Graves' hyperthyroidism and ophthalmopathy.

The sequence was obtained from a woman in her fifties or sixties with Graves disease. The sequences come from peripheral blood mononuclear cells (PBMCs), collected at new diagnosis, from a patient treated with antithyroid drugs. V is TRBV28 and J is TRBJ2-5, with a possible D match to TRBD2 (5 bases). In DNA, the CDR3 is TGTGCCAGCAGTTTATCGGGGTGGTCGAGATGGACCCAGTACTTC. Translating it yields CASSLSGWSRWTQYF.